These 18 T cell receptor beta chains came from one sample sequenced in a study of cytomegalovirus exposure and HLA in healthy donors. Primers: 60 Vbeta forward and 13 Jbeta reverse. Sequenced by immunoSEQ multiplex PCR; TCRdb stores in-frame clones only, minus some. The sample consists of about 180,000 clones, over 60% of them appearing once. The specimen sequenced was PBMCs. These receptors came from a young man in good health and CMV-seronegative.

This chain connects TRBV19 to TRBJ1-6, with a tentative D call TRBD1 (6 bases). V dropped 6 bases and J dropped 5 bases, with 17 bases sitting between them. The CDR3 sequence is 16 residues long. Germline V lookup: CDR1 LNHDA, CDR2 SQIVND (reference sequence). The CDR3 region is CASSLGGQINNSPLHF. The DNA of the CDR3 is TGTGCCAGTAGCCTTGGGGGACAAATAAATAATTCACCCCTCCACTTT.

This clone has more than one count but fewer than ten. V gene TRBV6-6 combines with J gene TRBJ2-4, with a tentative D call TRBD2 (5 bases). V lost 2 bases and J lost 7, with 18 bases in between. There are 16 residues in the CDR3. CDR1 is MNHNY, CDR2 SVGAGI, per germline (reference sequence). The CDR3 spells CASSYMSEPSGNIQYF. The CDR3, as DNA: TGTGCCAGCAGTTACATGTCAGAGCCCTCGGGGAACATTCAGTACTTC.

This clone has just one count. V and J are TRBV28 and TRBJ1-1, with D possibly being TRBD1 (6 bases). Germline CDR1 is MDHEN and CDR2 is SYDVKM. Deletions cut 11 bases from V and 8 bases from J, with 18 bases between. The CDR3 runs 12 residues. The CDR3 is CAGGGALGEAFF. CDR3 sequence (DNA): TGTGCCGGTGGGGGGGCCTTAGGGGAAGCTTTCTTT.

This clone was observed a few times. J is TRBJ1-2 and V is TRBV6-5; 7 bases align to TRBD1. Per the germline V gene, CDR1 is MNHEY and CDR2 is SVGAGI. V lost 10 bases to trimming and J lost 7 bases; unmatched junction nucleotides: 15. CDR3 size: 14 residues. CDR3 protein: CATSRQGTRFGYTF. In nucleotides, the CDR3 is TGTGCCACCTCGAGACAGGGTACAAGGTTTGGCTACACCTTC.

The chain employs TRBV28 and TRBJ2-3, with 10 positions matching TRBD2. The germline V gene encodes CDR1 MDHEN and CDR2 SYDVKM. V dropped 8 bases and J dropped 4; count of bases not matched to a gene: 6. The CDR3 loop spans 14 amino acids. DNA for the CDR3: TGTGCCAGCGGGAGCGGGGGGGCCCCAGATACGCAGTATTTT. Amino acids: CASGSGGAPDTQYF.

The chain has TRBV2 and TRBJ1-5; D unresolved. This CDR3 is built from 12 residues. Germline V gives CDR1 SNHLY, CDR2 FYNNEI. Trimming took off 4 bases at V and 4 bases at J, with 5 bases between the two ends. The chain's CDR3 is CASSVLNQPQHF. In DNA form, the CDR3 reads TGTGCCAGCAGTGTTCTAAATCAGCCCCAGCATTTT.

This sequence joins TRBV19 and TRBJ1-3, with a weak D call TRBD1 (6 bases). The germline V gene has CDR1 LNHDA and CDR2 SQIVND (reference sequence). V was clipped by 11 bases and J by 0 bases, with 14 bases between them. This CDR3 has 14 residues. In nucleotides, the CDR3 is TGTGCCGCCGGCCAAGGGGGCTCTGGAAACACCATATATTTT. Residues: CAAGQGGSGNTIYF. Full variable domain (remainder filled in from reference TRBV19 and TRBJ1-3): DGGITQSPKYLFRKEGQNVTLSCEQNLNHDAMYWYRQDPGQGLRLIYYSQIVNDFQKGDIAEGYSVSREKKESFPLTVTSAQKNPTAFYLCAAGQGGSGNTIYFGEGSWLTVV.

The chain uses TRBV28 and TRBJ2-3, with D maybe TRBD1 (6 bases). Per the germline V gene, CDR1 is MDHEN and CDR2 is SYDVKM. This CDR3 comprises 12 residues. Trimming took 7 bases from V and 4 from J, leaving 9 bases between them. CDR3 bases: TGTGCCAGCACCACAGGGCCAGATACGCAGTATTTT. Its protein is CASTTGPDTQYF.

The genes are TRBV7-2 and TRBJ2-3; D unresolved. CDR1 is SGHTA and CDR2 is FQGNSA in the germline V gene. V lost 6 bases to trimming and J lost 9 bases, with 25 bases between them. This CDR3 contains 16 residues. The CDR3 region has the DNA TGTGCCAGCAGTTCTGAACTGAGGAGTGCGGCGCGGACGCAGTATTTT. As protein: CASSSELRSAARTQYF.

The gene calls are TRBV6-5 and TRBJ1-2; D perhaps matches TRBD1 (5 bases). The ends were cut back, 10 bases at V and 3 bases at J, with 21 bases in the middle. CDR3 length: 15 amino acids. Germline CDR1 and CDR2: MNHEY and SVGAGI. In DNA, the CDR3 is TGTGCCACCAGGCCGGGGGGGAGGGTTGACTATGGCTACACCTTC. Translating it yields CATRPGGRVDYGYTF.

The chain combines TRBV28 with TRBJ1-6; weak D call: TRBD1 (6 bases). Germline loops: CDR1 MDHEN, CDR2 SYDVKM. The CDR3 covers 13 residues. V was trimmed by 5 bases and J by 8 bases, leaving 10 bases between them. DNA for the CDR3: TGTGCCAGCAGTACAGGGAAGGATTCACCCCTCCACTTT. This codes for CASSTGKDSPLHF.

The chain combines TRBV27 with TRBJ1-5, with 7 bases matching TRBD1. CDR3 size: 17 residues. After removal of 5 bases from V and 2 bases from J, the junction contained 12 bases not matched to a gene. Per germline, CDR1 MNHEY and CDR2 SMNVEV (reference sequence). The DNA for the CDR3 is TGTGCCAGCAGTCCCCGGGACAGCCCTTGGGGCAATCAGCCCCAGCATTTT. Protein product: CASSPRDSPWGNQPQHF.

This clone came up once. The CDR3 loop is CASRRGVDTQYF. DNA for the CDR3: TGTGCCAGCAGGCGGGGGGTGGATACGCAGTATTTT. The chain combines TRBV6-5 with TRBJ2-3, with 8 bases aligning to TRBD2. V trimming: 6 bases; J trimming: 6 bases; junction bases outside the gene matches: 2. The CDR3 totals 12 residues. Germline-derived CDR1 and CDR2 are MNHEY and SVGAGI.

As DNA, the CDR3 is TGTGCCAGCAGTTACTCGATCCTAGACAGGGGGACCCAGTACTTC. This sequence encodes CASSYSILDRGTQYF. The chain recombines TRBV6-5 with TRBJ2-5; 8 nucleotides align to TRBD1. The J segment lost 7 bases and the V segment lost 0 bases, leaving 7 bases of the junction unmatched. This CDR3 comprises 15 residues. The germline CDR1 and CDR2 sequences are MNHEY and SVGAGI.

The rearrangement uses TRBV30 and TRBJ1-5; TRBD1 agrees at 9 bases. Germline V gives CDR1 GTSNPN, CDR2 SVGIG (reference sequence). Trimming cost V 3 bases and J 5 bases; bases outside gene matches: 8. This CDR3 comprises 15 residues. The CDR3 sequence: CAWRQGQGDDQPQHF. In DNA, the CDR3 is TGTGCCTGGAGACAGGGACAGGGTGACGATCAGCCCCAGCATTTT.

This CDR3 is CASRKGTSGGAQYNEQFF. The CDR3 DNA follows: TGTGCCAGTAGAAAAGGGACTAGCGGGGGGGCTCAGTACAATGAGCAGTTCTTC. The chain couples TRBV19 to TRBJ2-1; 16 positions agree with TRBD2. Germline CDR1 reads LNHDA; CDR2 reads SQIVND (reference sequence). This CDR3 region has 18 residues. V trimming: 6 bases; J trimming: 4 bases; junction bases outside the gene matches: 9.

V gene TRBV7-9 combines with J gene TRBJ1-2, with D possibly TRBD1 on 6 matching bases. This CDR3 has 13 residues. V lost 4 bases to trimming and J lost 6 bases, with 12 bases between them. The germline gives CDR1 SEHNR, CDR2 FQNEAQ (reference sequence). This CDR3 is CASSSGTKDGYTF. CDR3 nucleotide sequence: TGTGCCAGCAGCTCCGGGACAAAGGATGGCTACACCTTC. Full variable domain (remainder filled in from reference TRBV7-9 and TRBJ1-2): DTGVSQNPRHKITKRGQNVTFRCDPISEHNRLYWYRQTLGQGPEFLTYFQNEAQLEKSRLLSDRFSAERPKGSFSTLEIQRTEQGDSAMYLCASSSGTKDGYTFGSGTRLTVV.

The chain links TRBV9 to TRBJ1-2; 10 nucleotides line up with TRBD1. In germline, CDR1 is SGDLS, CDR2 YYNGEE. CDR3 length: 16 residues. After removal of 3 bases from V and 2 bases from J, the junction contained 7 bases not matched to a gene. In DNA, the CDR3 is TGTGCCAGCAGCGCCTACCAGACAGGGGGCAACTATGGCTACACCTTC. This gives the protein CASSAYQTGGNYGYTF.